The 7 T cell receptor beta chains below were found in one sample sequenced in a study of T cell responses to AZD1222 COVID-19 vaccine (dated by TCRdb to the early 2020s). Libraries were prepared through the immunoSEQ multiplex PCR assay. TCRdb provides this immuneACCESS table in a form limited to in-frame rearrangements. Some clones are lacking; in checked studies, under half of them reflect an unresolved V gene, and why the rest are absent is not known. The sample contains roughly 65,000 clones, 85% to 90% of them found a single time. The ten largest clones add up to 7.5% to 9.5% of the sample. Per the publication, the time point label means: baseline before first vaccination. Material: peripheral blood, obtained on day 0 of AZD1222 vaccination. These receptors came from an adult in good health.

The genes are TRBV24-1 and TRBJ2-3, with D unresolved. CDR3 length equals 15 residues. Germline CDR1 and CDR2: KGHDR and SFDVKD. Trimming took 4 bases from V and 6 from J, leaving 16 bases between them. The CDR3 here is CATSDESRLADTQYF. The DNA for the CDR3 is TGTGCCACCAGTGACGAATCCCGCTTGGCGGATACGCAGTATTTT.

The chain recombines TRBV4-3 with TRBJ2-7; a possible D gene is TRBD2 (6 bases). This CDR3 comprises 16 residues. Germline CDR1 LGHNA, CDR2 YSLEER. The V end lost 5 bases, the J end lost 3 bases, and 20 bases lay between the germline ends. In DNA, the CDR3 is TGCGCCAGCAGCAAGGAAGGGCGGGGAGCTTACTACGAGCAGTACTTC. It encodes CASSKEGRGAYYEQYF.

V is TRBV28 and J is TRBJ2-7; 7 bases are a match to TRBD1. The CDR3 runs to 15 residues. V was clipped by 3 bases and J by 5 bases; unmatched bases: 10. Germline loops: CDR1 MDHEN, CDR2 SYDVKM. The CDR3 region has the DNA TGTGCCAGCAGTTTTTTCCTACAGGGGAAAGACGAGCAGTACTTC. Translated, it gives CASSFFLQGKDEQYF.

This clone was recorded once. The chain uses TRBV27 and TRBJ2-7; a possible D gene is TRBD2 (6 bases). Germline-derived CDR1 and CDR2 are MNHEY and SMNVEV (reference sequence). This CDR3 region has 17 residues. The germline V and J ends were trimmed by 6 bases and 1 base, with 22 bases remaining between them. CDR3 residues: CASSLTGVAEKSYEQYF. The CDR3 DNA sequence: TGTGCCAGCAGCCTAACGGGGGTAGCGGAGAAATCCTACGAGCAGTACTTC.

The chain links TRBV27 to TRBJ1-1; no definite D call. Trimming shortened V by 6 bases and J by 0 bases, and 11 bases separated the two germline ends. The CDR3 extends over 14 amino acids. CDR1 MNHEY and CDR2 SMNVEV come from the germline V gene (reference sequence). CDR3 residues: CASSQAGLNTEAFF. The CDR3 coding sequence is TGTGCCAGCAGCCAGGCAGGCTTGAACACTGAAGCTTTCTTT.

As for this clone: An end of the junction does not agree with germline; a read error may underlie this. The CDR3 DNA follows: TGTGCCAGCGGATATCTTGACAGAACCCTTTTT. As protein: CASGYLDRTLF. The V and J genes are TRBV28 and TRBJ1-3; D might be TRBD1 (5 bases). The CDR3 is made up of 11 amino acids. Germline CDR1 is MDHEN and CDR2 is SYDVKM. Looking up the rest from reference TRBV28 and TRBJ1-3 gives the full variable domain: DVKVTQSSRYLVKRTGEKVFLECVQDMDHENMFWYRQDPGLGLRLIYFSYDVKMKEKGDIPEGYSVSREKKERFSLILESASTNQTSMYLCASGYLDRTLFGEGSWLTVV.

The V call is TRBV4-2, the J call TRBJ2-3, with TRBD2 matching over 12 bases. The V gene's germline CDR1 is LGHNA and CDR2 YNFKEQ. This CDR3 is 17 amino acids long. The junction had 7 bases not matched to a gene; V was cut back by 2 bases and J by 4 bases. In nucleotides, the CDR3 is TGTGCCAGCAGCCAAAACCTAGCGGGAGGGGGAGCAGATACGCAGTATTTT. Protein sequence: CASSQNLAGGGADTQYF.